The 32 T cell receptor beta chains presented below share a single source sample, sequenced in a study of cytomegalovirus exposure and HLA in healthy donors. The primer mix had 60 Vbeta and 13 Jbeta primers. Generated by immunoSEQ multiplex PCR, the TCRdb table keeps only in-frame clones and is missing some. The sample yields roughly 140,000 clones, more than 60% seen once. Sequencing was carried out using PBMCs. The receptors here all came from a male donor in good health and CMV-seronegative.

This clone was counted only a few times. The chain joins TRBV5-1 to TRBJ2-7, with D possibly TRBD1 on 5 matching bases. Trimming removed 1 base at V and 0 bases at J, with 11 bases between. Germline V gene lookup returns CDR1 SGHRS and CDR2 YFSETQ. The length of the CDR3 is 15 residues. For the CDR3, the DNA is TGCGCCAGCAGCTTGCAGGGTTATAGCTCCTACGAGCAGTACTTC. Protein: CASSLQGYSSYEQYF.

The rearrangement uses TRBV9 and TRBJ2-1; 14 bases line up with TRBD2. Germline values: CDR1 SGDLS, CDR2 YYNGEE. The CDR3 has 16 amino acids. Losses at the gene ends were 3 bases for V and 6 bases for J; bases not matched to a gene: 5. In DNA, the CDR3 is TGTGCCAGCAGCGCGCTAGGGACTAGCGGGAGCAATGAGCAGTTCTTC. It codes for CASSALGTSGSNEQFF.

This rearrangement joins TRBV7-9 to TRBJ2-1, with 11 nucleotides matching TRBD2. Germline lookup yields CDR1 SEHNR and CDR2 FQNEAQ (reference sequence). V was clipped by 4 bases and J by 2 bases; unmatched bases: 7. The CDR3 is made up of 17 amino acids. CDR3 residues: CASSSDRLAGTYNEQFF. DNA of the CDR3: TGTGCCAGCAGCTCTGATAGACTAGCGGGAACCTACAATGAGCAGTTCTTC. Full variable domain (missing parts from reference TRBV7-9 and TRBJ2-1): DTGVSQNPRHKITKRGQNVTFRCDPISEHNRLYWYRQTLGQGPEFLTYFQNEAQLEKSRLLSDRFSAERPKGSFSTLEIQRTEQGDSAMYLCASSSDRLAGTYNEQFFGPGTRLTVL.

The chain employs TRBV5-1 and TRBJ2-5; D unresolved. CDR3 length: 13 residues. Trimming took 1 base from V and 2 from J, leaving 6 bases between them. Germline-derived CDR1 and CDR2 are SGHRS and YFSETQ. The CDR3: CASSLIGQETQYF. The CDR3 DNA reads as TGCGCCAGCAGCTTGATCGGGCAAGAGACCCAGTACTTC. The complete variable domain, with remaining parts taken from reference TRBV5-1 and TRBJ2-5, reads KAGVTQTPRYLIKTRGQQVTLSCSPISGHRSVSWYQQTPGQGLQFLFEYFSETQRNKGNFPGRFSGRQFSNSRSEMNVSTLELGDSALYLCASSLIGQETQYFGPGTRLLVL.

This sequence joins TRBV7-2 and TRBJ2-3; 10 bases fit TRBD2. The ends lost 4 bases at V and 6 bases at J; junction bases unmatched: 10. The CDR3 covers 16 residues. Germline V gives CDR1 SGHTA, CDR2 FQGNSA. CDR3 loop: CASSSLAGASGDTQYF. CDR3 nucleotides: TGTGCCAGCAGCTCTCTAGCGGGGGCCTCGGGCGATACGCAGTATTTT.

The rearrangement links TRBV6-5 to TRBJ2-5; D call uncertain. The V and J ends lost 4 bases and 4 bases respectively, with 16 bases between them. Looked up from germline, CDR1 is MNHEY and CDR2 is SVGAGI. The CDR3 is made up of 15 amino acids. As DNA, the CDR3 is TGTGCCAGCAGTTTAGAAAGATTTTCGGGAGAGACCCAGTACTTC. It codes for CASSLERFSGETQYF.

The chain joins TRBV30 to TRBJ1-1; D remains unclear. CDR1 and CDR2 from the germline V gene are GTSNPN and SVGIG (reference sequence). The germline V and J ends were trimmed by 2 bases and 1 base, with 8 bases remaining between them. The CDR3 consists of 13 residues. The CDR3 coding sequence is TGTGCCTGGAGTTTCGGGAAGAACACTGAAGCTTTCTTT. This sequence encodes CAWSFGKNTEAFF.

J is TRBJ2-7 and V is TRBV27; 9 positions match TRBD2. V trimming: 3 bases; J trimming: 6 bases; junction bases outside the gene matches: 12. Per germline, CDR1 MNHEY and CDR2 SMNVEV (reference sequence). The CDR3 totals 16 residues. The CDR3 DNA reads as TGTGCCAGCAGTTTCGGGACGGTAGCGGGAGCTGGCGAGCAGTACTTC. Amino acid sequence: CASSFGTVAGAGEQYF.

The genes are TRBV7-2 and TRBJ1-1; no clear D. Germline V gene lookup returns CDR1 SGHTA and CDR2 FQGNSA. There are 15 residues in the CDR3. Trimming cost V 1 base and J 0 bases, with 9 bases left between them. CDR3 DNA sequence: TGTGCCAGCAGCTTAGATAACGGGATGAACACTGAAGCTTTCTTT. Protein product: CASSLDNGMNTEAFF.

The chain employs TRBV5-1 and TRBJ2-1, with D uncertain. There are 16 residues in the CDR3. V gave up 5 bases and J gave up 0 bases, with 15 bases separating them. The germline CDR1 and CDR2 sequences are SGHRS and YFSETQ. The CDR3 loop is CASRPNGLSSYNEQFF. CDR3 DNA sequence: TGCGCCAGCAGGCCGAACGGGTTAAGCTCCTACAATGAGCAGTTCTTC.

This chain uses TRBV6-5 with TRBJ1-2, with D possibly matching TRBD1 (5 bases). Germline V lookup: CDR1 MNHEY, CDR2 SVGAGI. CDR3 length equals 13 residues. V lost 6 bases, J lost 7 bases, and 15 bases lay in between. The CDR3 coding sequence is TGTGCCAGCAGCCGCGGAGGGGACCGTGGCTACACCTTC. Translation: CASSRGGDRGYTF.

There are a few counts of this clone. The chain carries TRBV6-5 and TRBJ2-1; TRBD2 agrees at 7 bases. V gave up 5 bases and J gave up 8 bases; unmatched junction bases: 9. The CDR3 is made up of 14 amino acids. Per the germline V gene, CDR1 is MNHEY and CDR2 is SVGAGI. The CDR3 loop reads CASSHGGTSDEQFF. As DNA, the CDR3 is TGTGCCAGCAGTCACGGGGGGACTTCGGATGAGCAGTTCTTC.

This clone is a singleton in its sample. The chain uses TRBV19 and TRBJ1-1, with 7 nucleotides matching TRBD1. The CDR3 has 14 residues. CDR1 and CDR2 (germline): LNHDA, SQIVND (reference sequence). With 4 bases clipped from V and 1 base from J, the junction kept 3 bases outside the gene matches. The DNA for the CDR3 is TGTGCCAGTAGTACCGGGACAGAGAACACTGAAGCTTTCTTT. Encoded protein: CASSTGTENTEAFF.

The chain's CDR3 is CSALTVLETQYF. For the CDR3, the DNA is TGCAGCGCTTTGACAGTACTGGAGACCCAGTACTTC. The rearrangement joins TRBV29-1 to TRBJ2-5, with TRBD1 as a possible D gene (5 bases). CDR3 size: 12 residues. Trimming stripped 7 bases from V and 5 bases from J, with 14 bases between. Germline V gene data show CDR1 as SQVTM and CDR2 as ANQGSEA.

CDR3 loop: CASSRGGGNPGGPYNEQFF. The CDR3 DNA reads as TGTGCCAGCAGCCGAGGGGGTGGGAACCCGGGAGGGCCTTACAATGAGCAGTTCTTC. V is TRBV13 and J is TRBJ2-1, with 8 bases fitting TRBD2. Trimming removed 5 bases from V and 4 bases from J; junction bases left unmatched: 19. The CDR3 is made up of 19 amino acids. Germline loops: CDR1 PRHDT, CDR2 FYEKMQ (reference sequence).

V is TRBV7-6 and J is TRBJ1-4; D is perhaps TRBD1 (5 bases). The CDR3 length is 13 residues. The germline V gene encodes CDR1 SGHVS and CDR2 FNYEAQ. The V and J ends lost 8 bases and 6 bases respectively, with 13 bases between them. As DNA, the CDR3 is TGTGCCAGCTCGGTGGGAGGGGATGAAAAACTGTTTTTT. Translated: CASSVGGDEKLFF.

This clone appeared once. V and J are TRBV6-5 and TRBJ2-3; D is ambiguous. The CDR3 sequence is 13 residues long. V lost 6 bases and J 4 bases, leaving 11 bases between the germline ends. Germline-derived CDR1 and CDR2 are MNHEY and SVGAGI. CDR3 bases: TGTGCCAGCAGCACTCAAGAGGCAGATACGCAGTATTTT. Protein product: CASSTQEADTQYF.

V gene TRBV5-1 combines with J gene TRBJ2-1; maybe TRBD1 (6 bases). The CDR3 contains 13 residues. Trimming left V 5 bases short and J 5 bases short, with 11 bases between. The germline V gene has CDR1 SGHRS and CDR2 YFSETQ. DNA of the CDR3: TGCGCCAGCAGGACGGACAGAAACAATGAGCAGTTCTTC. This translates into CASRTDRNNEQFF.

The gene calls are TRBV9 and TRBJ2-2, with TRBD1 matching 10 bases. V was clipped by 2 bases and J by 5 bases; unmatched bases: 9. CDR3 length: 17 residues. CDR1 and CDR2 (germline): SGDLS, YYNGEE. This chain's CDR3 is CASSVPGQGRVTGELFF. The CDR3 DNA reads as TGTGCCAGCAGCGTCCCGGGACAGGGGAGGGTTACCGGGGAGCTGTTTTTT.

This chain uses TRBV11-2 with TRBJ1-3; 8 bases align to TRBD1. This CDR3 has 15 residues. J was trimmed by 4 bases and V by 2 bases; bases with no gene match: 4. The germline V gene encodes CDR1 SGHAT and CDR2 FQNNGV. The chain's CDR3 is CASSLQGASGNTIYF. In nucleotides, the CDR3 is TGTGCCAGCAGCTTACAGGGGGCGTCCGGAAACACCATATATTTT.

The J gene is TRBJ1-5, the V gene TRBV6-1; TRBD1 matches at 9 bases. V lost 2 bases, J lost 11 bases, and 13 bases stayed unmatched. Germline assignment: CDR1 MNHNS and CDR2 SASEGT. The CDR3 is made up of 16 amino acids. The CDR3 here is CASSELGGQGPRAQHF. The CDR3 DNA reads as TGTGCCAGCAGTGAATTGGGGGGACAGGGACCTAGGGCCCAGCATTTT.

The V gene is TRBV7-9, the J gene TRBJ2-5, with TRBD2 matching 8 bases. The CDR3 length is 15 residues. V lost 5 bases to trimming and J lost 1 base; unmatched junction nucleotides: 6. Looked up from germline, CDR1 is SEHNR and CDR2 is FQNEAQ (reference sequence). For the CDR3, the DNA is TGTGCCAGCAGCGACGGCGGGGGGCCCCAAGAGACCCAGTACTTC. Encoded protein: CASSDGGGPQETQYF.

This chain uses TRBV21-1 with TRBJ1-1; the table's D call, TRBD1, has no DNA check behind it. TRBV21-1 is termed a pseudogene. The length of the CDR3 is 13 residues. The CDR3 sequence: CASSGTGQGFSFF. The CDR3 coding sequence is TGTGCCAGCAGCGGTACCGGACAGGGTTTTTCTTTCTTT.

The chain carries TRBV15 and TRBJ2-2; 12 positions match TRBD1. The CDR3 has 16 residues. The germline gives CDR1 LNHNV, CDR2 YYDKDF (reference sequence). The V gene end was trimmed by 5 bases and the J gene end by 3 bases; junction bases not matched to a gene: 4. CDR3 nucleotides: TGTGCCACCAGCGCCGGGACAGGGGGCTACACCGGGGAGCTGTTTTTT. It translates to CATSAGTGGYTGELFF.

V is TRBV9 and J is TRBJ2-2, with 10 bases aligning to TRBD2. The CDR3 is 15 amino acids. Germline V gives CDR1 SGDLS, CDR2 YYNGEE. Germline trimming cut 2 bases from V and 4 bases from J; bases unmatched to any gene: 2. The CDR3 DNA is TGTGCCAGCAGCGTCCTAGCGGGAGCCACCGGGGAGCTGTTTTTT. Translation: CASSVLAGATGELFF.

J is TRBJ1-6 and V is TRBV6-4; 11 bases match TRBD1. Looked up from germline, CDR1 is MRHNA and CDR2 is SNTAGT. V was pared by 6 bases and J by 13 bases, with 11 bases of the junction left unmatched. The CDR3 is made up of 15 amino acids. CDR3 bases: TGTGCCAGCAGGGTGGAAGGGACAGGGGGACGCCCCCTCCACTTT. Its protein product is CASRVEGTGGRPLHF.

The chain links TRBV15 to TRBJ1-4; TRBD1 might be the D (6 bases). CDR1 is LNHNV, CDR2 YYDKDF, per germline (reference sequence). This CDR3 contains 17 residues. V lost 2 bases and J 6 bases, leaving 19 bases between the germline ends. CDR3 bases: TGTGCCACCAGCAGACGGGAGGGGGACATTACGTATGAAAAACTGTTTTTT. It is translated as CATSRREGDITYEKLFF.

The V and J genes are TRBV4-1 and TRBJ1-1; TRBD1 aligns across 9 bases. The CDR3 sequence is 14 residues long. Trimming removed 5 bases from V and 3 bases from J; junction bases left unmatched: 4. Germline CDR1 is MGHRA and CDR2 is YSYEKL. In DNA, the CDR3 is TGCGCCAGCAGCACGCGGACAGGGGACACTGAAGCTTTCTTT. Protein sequence: CASSTRTGDTEAFF.

This clone was counted a few times. The chain recombines TRBV5-1 with TRBJ2-3; 7 bases are shared with TRBD1. Germline assignment: CDR1 SGHRS and CDR2 YFSETQ. The V gene end was trimmed by 7 bases and the J gene end by 2 bases; junction bases not matched to a gene: 7. The CDR3 sequence is 14 residues long. The CDR3 reads CASCIGGYTDTQYF. The DNA for the CDR3 is TGCGCCAGCTGCATAGGGGGCTACACAGATACGCAGTATTTT.

The chain has TRBV25-1 and TRBJ2-5; D possibly corresponds to TRBD2 (5 bases). V was pared by 2 bases and J by 5 bases, with 15 bases between. Germline V lookup: CDR1 MGHDK, CDR2 SYGVNS. CDR3 length: 15 residues. DNA for the CDR3: TGTGCCAGCAGTGAAGGGAAGAGGGCGTGGGAGACCCAGTACTTC. It yields the protein CASSEGKRAWETQYF.

The genes are TRBV7-8 and TRBJ2-5; 12 nucleotides match TRBD2. The CDR3 has 15 amino acids. Trimming took 5 bases from V and 5 from J; bases not matched to a gene: 6. Germline loops: CDR1 SGHVS, CDR2 FQNEAQ. In nucleotides, the CDR3 is TGTGCCAGCAGCCAGACTAGCGGGAGAGTGGAGACCCAGTACTTC. Encoded protein: CASSQTSGRVETQYF.

V and J are TRBV29-1 and TRBJ1-1, with D unresolved. Deletions cut 6 bases from V and 2 bases from J, with 13 bases between. The germline CDR1 and CDR2 sequences are SQVTM and ANQGSEA. The CDR3 totals 13 residues. CDR3 loop: CSVAGILNTEAFF. CDR3 in DNA: TGCAGCGTCGCCGGGATCCTTAACACTGAAGCTTTCTTT.